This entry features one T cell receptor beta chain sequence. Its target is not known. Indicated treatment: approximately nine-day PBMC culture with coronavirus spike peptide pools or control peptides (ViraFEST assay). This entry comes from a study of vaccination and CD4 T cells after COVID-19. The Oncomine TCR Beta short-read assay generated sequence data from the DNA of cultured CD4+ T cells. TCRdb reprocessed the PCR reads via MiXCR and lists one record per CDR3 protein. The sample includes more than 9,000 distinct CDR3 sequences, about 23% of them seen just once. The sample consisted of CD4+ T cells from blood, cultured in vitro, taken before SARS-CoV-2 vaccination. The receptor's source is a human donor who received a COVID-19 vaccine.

CDR3 amino acids: CASSQETGGFTDTQYF. The DNA of the CDR3 is TGTGCCAGCAGCCAAGAAACGGGGGGGTTCACAGATACGCAGTATTTT. The genes are TRBV14 and TRBJ2-3, with 8 bases lining up with TRBD2. The CDR3 covers 16 residues. The V segment lost 0 bases and the J segment 2 bases; nucleotides outside the gene matches: 4. CDR1 and CDR2 from the germline V gene are SGHDN and FVKESK.